These 22 T cell receptor beta chains originate from one sample sequenced in a study of cytomegalovirus exposure and HLA in healthy donors. PCR was performed using 60 Vbeta and 13 Jbeta primers. Produced via immunoSEQ multiplex PCR; TCRdb's table is partial and in-frame only. The table lists some 120,000 clones, roughly 78% of them singletons. The sequencing sample was made of PBMCs. The receptors stem from a man aged 35-49 years in good health and CMV-seronegative.

The V gene is TRBV10-3, the J gene TRBJ2-2; the match to TRBD2 covers 10 bases. This CDR3 has 17 amino acids. Trimming at V came to 4 bases and at J to 4 bases, leaving 9 bases not matched to a gene. Germline CDR1 and CDR2: ENHRY and SYGVKD. In DNA, the CDR3 is TGTGCCATCAGTGGGGTTAGCGGGGGGTTCGGCACCGGGGAGCTGTTTTTT. Its protein is CAISGVSGGFGTGELFF.

The chain combines TRBV19 with TRBJ1-2, with 7 bases identical to TRBD1. Trimming at V came to 3 bases and at J to 6 bases, leaving 7 bases not matched to a gene. This CDR3 is built from 14 residues. Germline-derived CDR1 and CDR2 are LNHDA and SQIVND (reference sequence). CDR3 nucleotides: TGTGCCAGTAGTATGACGACAGGGTATAATGGCTACACCTTC. This codes for CASSMTTGYNGYTF.

The chain has TRBV28 and TRBJ1-4, with 8 bases fitting TRBD1. This CDR3 has 15 residues. V lost 4 bases, J lost 8 bases, and 9 bases stayed unmatched. Germline CDR1 is MDHEN and CDR2 is SYDVKM. The CDR3 spells CASSSRTGSAEKLFF. CDR3 sequence (DNA): TGTGCCAGCAGTTCCCGGACAGGGTCGGCAGAAAAACTGTTTTTT.

The chain has TRBV27 and TRBJ2-3; possibly TRBD1 for D (5 bases). The CDR3 length is 12 residues. Trimming shortened V by 6 bases and J by 5 bases, and 9 bases separated the two germline ends. Germline V lookup: CDR1 MNHEY, CDR2 SMNVEV (reference sequence). CDR3 sequence (DNA): TGTGCCAGCAGGGGGCGCGGAGATACGCAGTATTTT. Translation gives CASRGRGDTQYF.

The chain is built from TRBV19 and TRBJ2-7, with D possibly matching TRBD1 (5 bases). The CDR3 extends over 13 amino acids. V was trimmed by 6 bases and J by 6 bases, leaving 15 bases between them. In germline, CDR1 is LNHDA, CDR2 SQIVND (reference sequence). In DNA form, the CDR3 reads TGTGCCAGTAGCCGGGCAGGGCTGGGCGAGCAGTACTTC. Translating gives CASSRAGLGEQYF.

This rearrangement joins TRBV12-1 to TRBJ1-4. TRBV12-1 is a listed pseudogene. This CDR3 region has 14 residues. CDR3 DNA sequence: TGTGCCAGCAGCCGCACTTATCTGAATGAAAAACTGTTTTTT. This gives the protein CASSRTYLNEKLFF.

The chain joins TRBV11-3 to TRBJ1-1; D is unclear. V lost 5 bases, J lost 3 bases, and 10 bases lay in between. The CDR3 sequence is 13 residues long. Germline V gives CDR1 SGHNT, CDR2 YENEEA. This CDR3 reads CASSVTVDTEAFF. CDR3 in DNA: TGTGCCAGCAGCGTCACGGTTGACACTGAAGCTTTCTTT.

This clone was recorded a few times. The chain employs TRBV6-1 and TRBJ2-3; a weak D match, TRBD2 (5 bases). The germline V gene encodes CDR1 MNHNS and CDR2 SASEGT. There are 13 residues in the CDR3. Trimming took 5 bases from V and 3 from J, leaving 9 bases between them. Here the CDR3 DNA reads TGTGCCAGCAGTAGCGGCTATACAGATACGCAGTATTTT. This encodes CASSSGYTDTQYF.

The chain combines TRBV7-9 with TRBJ2-3; 10 bases fit TRBD2. The CDR3 has 13 residues. J gave up 3 bases and V 11 bases, and 5 bases lay outside the gene matches. Germline assignment: CDR1 SEHNR and CDR2 FQNEAQ (reference sequence). The CDR3 loop is CALPSGGTDTQYF. CDR3 nucleotides: TGTGCCCTCCCTAGCGGGGGAACAGATACGCAGTATTTT.

The rearrangement uses TRBV5-1 and TRBJ2-1, with D perhaps matching TRBD2 (5 bases). This CDR3 region has 13 residues. CDR1 and CDR2 (germline): SGHRS, YFSETQ. V was cut by 4 bases and J by 8 bases, with 13 bases left in between. CDR3 nucleotides: TGCGCCAGCAGCCCGGCGGTCGGGGATGAGCAGTTCTTC. Protein product: CASSPAVGDEQFF.

The chain joins TRBV7-6 to TRBJ2-7, with D tentatively TRBD2 (7 bases). This CDR3 has 15 amino acids. The germline V gene encodes CDR1 SGHVS and CDR2 FNYEAQ. V lost 1 base and J 1 base, leaving 11 bases between the germline ends. For the CDR3, the DNA is TGTGCCAGCAGCTTAGGGGGGGGGCAGTCCTACGAGCAGTACTTC. Translated: CASSLGGGQSYEQYF.

The gene calls are TRBV27 and TRBJ2-7; TRBD2 aligns across 10 bases. The CDR3 loop spans 14 amino acids. Trimming cost V 6 bases and J 3 bases; bases outside gene matches: 5. Germline V gene sequence: CDR1 MNHEY, CDR2 SMNVEV (reference sequence). The CDR3 loop is CASRNLAGDYEQYF. In DNA form, the CDR3 reads TGTGCCAGCAGAAATCTAGCGGGGGACTACGAGCAGTACTTC.

The chain joins TRBV10-3 to TRBJ1-3, with a tentative D call TRBD1 (5 bases). V was pared by 0 bases and J by 0 bases, with 9 bases between. Germline lookup yields CDR1 ENHRY and CDR2 SYGVKD. There are 16 residues in the CDR3. CDR3 sequence reads: CAISESTGLSGNTIYF. In DNA form, the CDR3 reads TGTGCCATCAGTGAGTCAACAGGCCTCTCTGGAAACACCATATATTTT.

The rearrangement uses TRBV7-8 and TRBJ2-2; 11 nucleotides line up with TRBD2. Germline V CDR1 and CDR2: SGHVS, FQNEAQ. J was trimmed by 7 bases and V by 5 bases; bases with no gene match: 6. The CDR3 spans 15 residues. The CDR3 here is CASSVSGRALGELFF. The CDR3 DNA reads TGTGCCAGCAGCGTTAGCGGGAGGGCCCTCGGGGAGCTGTTTTTT.

V is TRBV5-1 and J is TRBJ1-4, with 7 bases that match TRBD1. Trimming at V came to 2 bases and at J to 2 bases, leaving 0 bases not matched to a gene. Germline CDR1 is SGHRS and CDR2 is YFSETQ. The CDR3 runs to 14 residues. The CDR3: CASSFRGTNEKLFF. DNA for the CDR3: TGCGCCAGCAGCTTCAGGGGGACTAATGAAAAACTGTTTTTT.

The chain has TRBV5-1 and TRBJ2-7, with a tentative D call TRBD1 (5 bases). Looked up from germline, CDR1 is SGHRS and CDR2 is YFSETQ. V lost 4 bases and J lost 2, with 13 bases in between. This CDR3 region has 14 residues. For the CDR3, the DNA is TGCGCCAGCAGCCCTCCGACAGTAACCTACGAGCAGTACTTC. It translates to CASSPPTVTYEQYF.

This chain connects TRBV11-2 to TRBJ2-2; no reliable D call. Germline V gene lookup returns CDR1 SGHAT and CDR2 FQNNGV. V was clipped by 0 bases and J by 6 bases, with 5 bases between them. The CDR3 length is 13 residues. CDR3 region: CASSLDRSGELFF. The CDR3 DNA reads as TGTGCCAGCAGCTTAGATCGGTCCGGGGAGCTGTTTTTT.

The J gene is TRBJ2-7, the V gene TRBV4-1, with TRBD1 matching over 11 bases. Germline CDR1 reads MGHRA; CDR2 reads YSYEKL. Trimming at V came to 4 bases and at J to 2 bases, leaving 1 base not matched to a gene. This CDR3 has 14 residues. The CDR3 region is CASSLGQGAYEQYF. The CDR3 DNA reads TGCGCCAGCAGCCTGGGACAGGGGGCCTACGAGCAGTACTTC.

This clone has just one count. The rearrangement uses TRBV5-1 and TRBJ2-3; the D is unclear. This CDR3 spans 15 amino acids. CDR1 is SGHRS, CDR2 YFSETQ, per germline. V was clipped by 0 bases and J by 4 bases, with 12 bases between them. The CDR3 coding sequence is TGCGCCAGCAGCTTGGTCCGGTCCGGGTCAGATACGCAGTATTTT. Protein product: CASSLVRSGSDTQYF.

The chain carries TRBV2 and TRBJ2-1; maybe TRBD2 (5 bases). CDR3 length: 16 amino acids. V was shortened by 3 bases and J by 6 bases, with 18 bases between the two germline ends. From germline, CDR1 is SNHLY and CDR2 FYNNEI. For the CDR3, the DNA is TGTGCCAGCAGTGATCTGGTGACTACCGGGTCCAATGAGCAGTTCTTC. Encoded protein: CASSDLVTTGSNEQFF.

The chain has TRBV4-1 and TRBJ2-2; weak D call: TRBD1 (7 bases). In germline, CDR1 is MGHRA, CDR2 YSYEKL. V dropped 4 bases and J dropped 1 base, with 16 bases sitting between them. This CDR3 is built from 17 residues. This CDR3 reads CASSPLGRDRNTGELFF. The CDR3 DNA is TGCGCCAGCAGCCCTTTAGGGCGGGACAGGAACACCGGGGAGCTGTTTTTT.

The chain links TRBV19 to TRBJ1-2, with D tentatively TRBD1 (6 bases). Trimming removed 6 bases from V and 7 bases from J, with 18 bases in between. Germline V lookup: CDR1 LNHDA, CDR2 SQIVND (reference sequence). The CDR3 consists of 14 residues. The chain's CDR3 is CASRLQQGEGGYTF. DNA for the CDR3: TGTGCCAGTAGACTTCAACAGGGTGAGGGTGGCTACACCTTC.